This record concerns one TCR beta chain sequence. This table comes from immunoSEQ multiplex PCR, and its TCRdb copy is limited to in-frame clones, with some not included. Among around 190,000 clones, around 75% were seen once, and the ten largest hold roughly 5.6%. This specimen belongs to a study of blood T cell repertoires in COVID-19. The overall study: Sites across the United States, Italy and Spain contributed samples from acute and convalescent COVID-19.

Germline V gene lookup returns CDR1 SQVTM and CDR2 ANQGSEA. Trimming cost V 6 bases and J 2 bases, with 19 bases left between them. This CDR3 region has 15 residues. This receptor was identified in a woman in her thirties or forties with COVID-19, enrolled during active disease. The specimen was peripheral blood. V gene TRBV29-1 combines with J gene TRBJ2-5, with D perhaps matching TRBD2 (6 bases). The CDR3 region is CSVAGQGPLQETQYF. The CDR3 DNA reads TGCAGCGTCGCGGGGCAGGGACCTCTACAAGAGACCCAGTACTTC.